This is a list of T cell receptor beta chains from one sample in a study of CD8+ T cells in alopecia areata. Repertoires were generated with immunoSEQ multiplex PCR, while TCRdb's copy carries only in-frame clones and drops some. The table includes 190,000 or so clones, 58% detected once. The sample consisted of CD4+ T cells sorted from blood, taken at week 24, from a patient treated with tofacitinib. These TCRs come from a human donor with alopecia areata. The CDR3 runs from the conserved cysteine through the conserved F or W. The D gene is left open where the match is weak. Clone size, where shown, is once, few, many, or a class for clones that have expanded.

v_call: TRBV18
d_call: TRBD1
cdr3_length: 15
j_call: TRBJ1-2
clone_size: -
cdr3_aa: CASSPASTGNYGYTF
cdr3_nt: TGTGCCAGCTCACCCGCTTCGACAGGGAACTATGGCTACACCTTC

v_call: TRBV5-1
d_call: -
cdr3_length: 13
j_call: TRBJ2-1
clone_size: -
cdr3_aa: CASSLVQGNEQFF
cdr3_nt: TGCGCCAGCAGCTTGGTACAGGGTAATGAGCAGTTCTTC

v_call: TRBV4-2
d_call: -
cdr3_length: 17
j_call: TRBJ2-4
clone_size: -
cdr3_aa: CASSHGSDRSGKNIQYF
cdr3_nt: TGTGCCAGCAGCCATGGATCGGACCGGTCGGGCAAAAACATTCAGTACTTC

v_call: TRBV4-3
d_call: TRBD1
cdr3_length: 15
j_call: TRBJ1-2
clone_size: -
cdr3_aa: CASSQTGQGIYGYTF
cdr3_nt: TGCGCCAGCAGCCAAACGGGACAGGGGATCTATGGCTACACCTTC

v_call: TRBV14
d_call: -
cdr3_length: 15
j_call: TRBJ2-6
clone_size: -
cdr3_aa: CASSPSSSGANVLTF
cdr3_nt: TGTGCCAGCAGCCCTTCCAGCTCTGGGGCCAACGTCCTGACTTTC

v_call: TRBV29-1
d_call: -
cdr3_length: 11
j_call: TRBJ2-7
clone_size: once
cdr3_aa: CSAGDTPEQYF
cdr3_nt: TGCAGCGCCGGGGATACTCCCGAGCAGTACTTC

v_call: TRBV5-1
d_call: -
cdr3_length: 11
j_call: TRBJ2-1
clone_size: once
cdr3_aa: CASSIRDEQFF
cdr3_nt: TGCGCCAGCAGCATCCGGGATGAGCAGTTCTTC

v_call: TRBV7-2
d_call: -
cdr3_length: 13
j_call: TRBJ2-5
clone_size: -
cdr3_aa: CASSGGAEETQYF
cdr3_nt: TGTGCCAGCAGCGGGGGGGCGGAAGAGACCCAGTACTTC

v_call: TRBV19
d_call: TRBD1
cdr3_length: 14
j_call: TRBJ2-5
clone_size: -
cdr3_aa: CASSMGQGAETQYF
cdr3_nt: TGTGCCAGTAGTATGGGACAGGGGGCCGAGACCCAGTACTTC

v_call: TRBV28
d_call: -
cdr3_length: 16
j_call: TRBJ2-7
clone_size: -
cdr3_aa: CASSWARGNIGAEQYF
cdr3_nt: TGTGCCAGCAGTTGGGCCAGGGGAAATATTGGGGCCGAGCAGTACTTC

v_call: TRBV15
d_call: -
cdr3_length: 14
j_call: TRBJ1-5
clone_size: -
cdr3_aa: CATSRDAGYQPQHF
cdr3_nt: TGTGCCACCAGCAGAGATGCAGGCTATCAGCCCCAGCATTTT

v_call: TRBV29-1
d_call: TRBD2
cdr3_length: 13
j_call: TRBJ2-7
clone_size: -
cdr3_aa: CSVAPAGGYEQYF
cdr3_nt: TGCAGCGTTGCCCCAGCGGGAGGCTACGAGCAGTACTTC

v_call: TRBV7-9
d_call: TRBD1
cdr3_length: 15
j_call: TRBJ2-5
clone_size: -
cdr3_aa: CASRRTGGGQETQYF
cdr3_nt: TGTGCCAGCAGACGGACAGGAGGCGGCCAAGAGACCCAGTACTTC

v_call: TRBV28
d_call: -
cdr3_length: 14
j_call: TRBJ2-7
clone_size: -
cdr3_aa: CASRLGGVRYEQYF
cdr3_nt: TGTGCCAGCAGGCTAGGGGGAGTTCGATACGAGCAGTACTTC

v_call: TRBV27
d_call: -
cdr3_length: 17
j_call: TRBJ1-2
clone_size: -
cdr3_aa: CASSLSSRSPLLRGYTF
cdr3_nt: TGTGCCAGCAGTTTATCAAGCAGGTCCCCCCTACTACGTGGCTACACCTTC

v_call: TRBV29-1
d_call: -
cdr3_length: 14
j_call: TRBJ1-5
clone_size: few
cdr3_aa: CSVAGTNSNQPQHF
cdr3_nt: TGCAGCGTTGCCGGGACAAACAGCAATCAGCCCCAGCATTTT

v_call: TRBV30
d_call: -
cdr3_length: 13
j_call: TRBJ1-1
clone_size: -
cdr3_aa: CAWTAGEDTEAFF
cdr3_nt: TGTGCCTGGACCGCGGGTGAGGACACTGAAGCTTTCTTT

v_call: TRBV29-1
d_call: -
cdr3_length: 12
j_call: TRBJ2-5
clone_size: -
cdr3_aa: CSVRASEETQYF
cdr3_nt: TGCAGCGTTCGGGCTAGCGAGGAGACCCAGTACTTC

v_call: TRBV7-2
d_call: -
cdr3_length: 15
j_call: TRBJ2-7
clone_size: -
cdr3_aa: CASSLSALPDYEQYF
cdr3_nt: TGTGCCAGCAGCTTATCAGCGCTCCCTGACTACGAGCAGTACTTC

v_call: TRBV5-1
d_call: -
cdr3_length: 13
j_call: TRBJ2-1
clone_size: once
cdr3_aa: CASSLDWGNEQFF
cdr3_nt: TGCGCCAGCAGCTTGGATTGGGGGAATGAGCAGTTCTTC

v_call: TRBV27
d_call: TRBD1
cdr3_length: 15
j_call: TRBJ2-1
clone_size: -
cdr3_aa: CASSFGQGGGNEQFF
cdr3_nt: TGTGCCAGCAGTTTCGGACAGGGGGGAGGCAATGAGCAGTTCTTC

v_call: TRBV25-1
d_call: -
cdr3_length: 13
j_call: TRBJ2-3
clone_size: few
cdr3_aa: CASSKQETDTQYF
cdr3_nt: TGTGCCAGCAGCAAACAGGAAACAGATACGCAGTATTTT

v_call: TRBV27
d_call: -
cdr3_length: 13
j_call: TRBJ2-7
clone_size: -
cdr3_aa: CASSLGAIYEQYF
cdr3_nt: TGTGCCAGCAGTTTAGGGGCGATCTACGAGCAGTACTTC

v_call: TRBV6-5
d_call: -
cdr3_length: 12
j_call: TRBJ1-2
clone_size: -
cdr3_aa: CASMGRARAYTF
cdr3_nt: TGTGCCAGCATGGGTAGGGCAAGAGCCTACACCTTC

v_call: TRBV30
d_call: -
cdr3_length: 12
j_call: TRBJ2-1
clone_size: -
cdr3_aa: CAWDPQTNEQFF
cdr3_nt: TGTGCCTGGGACCCACAGACCAATGAGCAGTTCTTC

v_call: TRBV5-1
d_call: -
cdr3_length: 14
j_call: TRBJ2-5
clone_size: -
cdr3_aa: CASSLGGQQETQYF
cdr3_nt: TGCGCCAGCAGCCTCGGGGGACAGCAAGAGACCCAGTACTTC

v_call: TRBV28
d_call: -
cdr3_length: 14
j_call: TRBJ1-1
clone_size: few
cdr3_aa: CASSSLRGGTEAFF
cdr3_nt: TGTGCCAGCAGTTCCCTCCGGGGGGGGACTGAAGCTTTCTTT

v_call: TRBV4-3
d_call: TRBD1
cdr3_length: 14
j_call: TRBJ1-2
clone_size: few
cdr3_aa: CASSQQGGDYGYTF
cdr3_nt: TGCGCCAGCAGCCAACAGGGGGGGGACTATGGCTACACCTTC

v_call: TRBV29-1
d_call: -
cdr3_length: 14
j_call: TRBJ2-5
clone_size: -
cdr3_aa: CSVAQGEGKETQYF
cdr3_nt: TGCAGCGTTGCGCAGGGGGAGGGAAAAGAGACCCAGTACTTC

v_call: TRBV15
d_call: -
cdr3_length: 17
j_call: TRBJ1-3
clone_size: -
cdr3_aa: CATSRDVVGTAGNTIYF
cdr3_nt: TGTGCCACCAGCAGAGATGTGGTCGGGACGGCTGGAAACACCATATATTTT

v_call: TRBV28
d_call: -
cdr3_length: 14
j_call: TRBJ2-2
clone_size: -
cdr3_aa: CASSDWGQVRELFF
cdr3_nt: TGTGCCAGCAGTGATTGGGGCCAGGTCCGGGAGCTGTTTTTT

v_call: TRBV5-1
d_call: TRBD1
cdr3_length: 16
j_call: TRBJ2-1
clone_size: few
cdr3_aa: CASSLESGQGKNEQFF
cdr3_nt: TGCGCCAGCAGCTTGGAGAGCGGACAGGGTAAAAATGAGCAGTTCTTC

v_call: TRBV2
d_call: TRBD2
cdr3_length: 15
j_call: TRBJ2-3
clone_size: once
cdr3_aa: CASSEAGLAGDTQYF
cdr3_nt: TGTGCCAGCAGTGAAGCGGGGCTAGCGGGAGATACGCAGTATTTT

v_call: TRBV29-1
d_call: -
cdr3_length: 15
j_call: TRBJ2-3
clone_size: -
cdr3_aa: CSVESYFMSQDTQYF
cdr3_nt: TGCAGCGTTGAATCCTACTTCATGTCGCAGGATACGCAGTATTTT

v_call: TRBV2
d_call: -
cdr3_length: 13
j_call: TRBJ1-1
clone_size: -
cdr3_aa: CASSEGLGQEAFF
cdr3_nt: TGTGCCAGCAGTGAAGGCCTGGGGCAGGAAGCTTTCTTT

v_call: TRBV9
d_call: -
cdr3_length: 14
j_call: TRBJ2-7
clone_size: -
cdr3_aa: CASSPSPIAYEQYF
cdr3_nt: TGTGCCAGCAGCCCATCCCCTATAGCCTACGAGCAGTACTTC

v_call: TRBV5-1
d_call: -
cdr3_length: 13
j_call: TRBJ1-1
clone_size: -
cdr3_aa: CASSLQMNTEAFF
cdr3_nt: TGCGCCAGCAGCTTGCAAATGAACACTGAAGCTTTCTTT

v_call: TRBV29-1
d_call: -
cdr3_length: 14
j_call: TRBJ2-5
clone_size: -
cdr3_aa: CSVSTTGRQETQYF
cdr3_nt: TGCAGCGTGTCAACCACCGGGAGACAAGAGACCCAGTACTTC

v_call: TRBV18
d_call: -
cdr3_length: 15
j_call: TRBJ2-1
clone_size: -
cdr3_aa: CASSPRTLASDEQFF
cdr3_nt: TGTGCCAGCTCACCCCGTACCCTAGCTAGCGATGAGCAGTTCTTC

v_call: TRBV5-4
d_call: -
cdr3_length: 14
j_call: TRBJ2-1
clone_size: -
cdr3_aa: CASSLAAADNEQFF
cdr3_nt: TGTGCCAGCAGCTTGGCTGCGGCCGACAATGAGCAGTTCTTC

v_call: TRBV29-1
d_call: TRBD1
cdr3_length: 14
j_call: TRBJ1-1
clone_size: -
cdr3_aa: CSAARQGINTEAFF
cdr3_nt: TGCAGCGCTGCCAGACAGGGAATAAACACTGAAGCTTTCTTT

v_call: TRBV30
d_call: TRBD1
cdr3_length: 14
j_call: TRBJ1-2
clone_size: -
cdr3_aa: CAWSVQVTGDGYTF
cdr3_nt: TGTGCCTGGAGTGTACAAGTGACAGGGGATGGCTACACCTTC

v_call: TRBV30
d_call: -
cdr3_length: 15
j_call: TRBJ1-2
clone_size: -
cdr3_aa: CAWSVAPRVAGGYTF
cdr3_nt: TGTGCCTGGAGTGTAGCCCCCAGGGTGGCAGGAGGCTACACCTTC

v_call: TRBV30
d_call: -
cdr3_length: 16
j_call: TRBJ2-3
clone_size: -
cdr3_aa: CAWSGRVAFSTDTQYF
cdr3_nt: TGTGCCTGGAGTGGCCGGGTAGCGTTTAGCACAGATACGCAGTATTTT

v_call: TRBV5-1
d_call: -
cdr3_length: 15
j_call: TRBJ2-3
clone_size: few
cdr3_aa: CASTLRGRDTDTQYF
cdr3_nt: TGCGCCAGCACACTAAGGGGGCGGGACACAGATACGCAGTATTTT

v_call: TRBV7-2
d_call: -
cdr3_length: 15
j_call: TRBJ2-1
clone_size: -
cdr3_aa: CASSLVGGSYNEQFF
cdr3_nt: TGTGCCAGCAGCTTAGTAGGCGGGTCCTACAATGAGCAGTTCTTC

v_call: TRBV27
d_call: -
cdr3_length: 16
j_call: TRBJ2-5
clone_size: -
cdr3_aa: CASSLSVGQGEETQYF
cdr3_nt: TGTGCCAGCAGTTTATCCGTTGGGCAGGGTGAAGAGACCCAGTACTTC

v_call: TRBV5-1
d_call: TRBD1
cdr3_length: 14
j_call: TRBJ1-2
clone_size: few
cdr3_aa: CASSVGTGDYGYTF
cdr3_nt: TGCGCCAGCAGCGTCGGGACAGGGGACTATGGCTACACCTTC

v_call: TRBV6-5
d_call: -
cdr3_length: 13
j_call: TRBJ1-2
clone_size: -
cdr3_aa: CASSSAGAYGYTF
cdr3_nt: TGTGCCAGCAGTTCCGCGGGGGCCTATGGCTACACCTTC

v_call: TRBV18
d_call: TRBD1
cdr3_length: 14
j_call: TRBJ2-5
clone_size: -
cdr3_aa: CASSDDRVQETQYF
cdr3_nt: TGTGCCAGCTCGGACGACAGGGTACAAGAGACCCAGTACTTC

v_call: TRBV25-1
d_call: -
cdr3_length: 12
j_call: TRBJ1-5
clone_size: -
cdr3_aa: CASSEVSQPQHF
cdr3_nt: TGTGCCAGCAGTGAAGTCAGTCAGCCCCAGCATTTT

v_call: TRBV5-5
d_call: -
cdr3_length: 14
j_call: TRBJ1-1
clone_size: -
cdr3_aa: CASSLGPGNTEAFF
cdr3_nt: TGTGCCAGCAGCTTAGGTCCGGGGAACACTGAAGCTTTCTTT

v_call: TRBV5-6
d_call: -
cdr3_length: 13
j_call: TRBJ1-1
clone_size: -
cdr3_aa: CASSFRVATEAFF
cdr3_nt: TGTGCCAGCAGCTTTAGGGTAGCCACTGAAGCTTTCTTT

v_call: TRBV28
d_call: TRBD1
cdr3_length: 17
j_call: TRBJ2-1
clone_size: few
cdr3_aa: CASSLVQGARWNNEQFF
cdr3_nt: TGTGCCAGCAGTTTGGTTCAGGGGGCGCGTTGGAACAATGAGCAGTTCTTC

v_call: TRBV7-6
d_call: -
cdr3_length: 16
j_call: TRBJ1-5
clone_size: few
cdr3_aa: CASSLDPGTSNQPQHF
cdr3_nt: TGTGCCAGCAGCTTAGACCCCGGGACCAGCAATCAGCCCCAGCATTTT

v_call: TRBV7-9
d_call: -
cdr3_length: 12
j_call: TRBJ2-3
clone_size: few
cdr3_aa: CASSLATDTQYF
cdr3_nt: TGTGCCAGCAGCTTAGCGACAGATACGCAGTATTTT

v_call: TRBV30
d_call: -
cdr3_length: 14
j_call: TRBJ2-5
clone_size: -
cdr3_aa: CAWIGGAFAETQYF
cdr3_nt: TGTGCCTGGATTGGGGGCGCGTTTGCAGAGACCCAGTACTTC

v_call: TRBV6-5
d_call: TRBD1
cdr3_length: 15
j_call: TRBJ1-4
clone_size: few
cdr3_aa: CASSYSGTGDEKLFF
cdr3_nt: TGTGCCAGCAGTTACTCTGGGACAGGAGATGAAAAACTGTTTTTT

v_call: TRBV28
d_call: -
cdr3_length: 12
j_call: TRBJ2-7
clone_size: few
cdr3_aa: CASSLGRDEQYF
cdr3_nt: TGTGCCAGCAGTTTAGGTAGGGACGAGCAGTACTTC